The 9 T cell receptor beta chains reported below all come from one sample, sequenced in a study of T cells after yellow fever vaccination. In TCRdb, the 5' RACE reads were re-called with MiXCR into one record per CDR3 protein. This table has 450,000 to 600,000 distinct CDR3 sequences, around 16% appearing once. Sequencing used PBMCs, obtained 5 days after the first yellow fever vaccination. These TCRs come from a man between 18 and 35 years old who received the YFV17D yellow fever vaccine.

This clonotype was counted a few times. This chain uses TRBV7-9 with TRBJ2-3, with D tentatively TRBD2 (6 bases). CDR1 SEHNR and CDR2 FQNEAQ come from the germline V gene (reference sequence). This CDR3 comprises 15 residues. V lost 2 bases, J lost 3 bases, and 12 bases lay in between. The CDR3, as DNA: TGTGCCAGCAGCTTACAAAGGACTAAGACAGATACGCAGTATTTT. Its translation is CASSLQRTKTDTQYF.

The rearrangement links TRBV7-7 to TRBJ2-1, with D uncertain. Trimming removed 0 bases from V and 6 bases from J, with 12 bases in between. The germline gives CDR1 SSHAT, CDR2 FNYEAQ (reference sequence). The CDR3 is 15 amino acids. For the CDR3, the DNA is TGTGCCAGCAGCTTAGCCCCCGGGCGAGGCAATGAGCAGTTCTTC. This translates into CASSLAPGRGNEQFF.

There are a few counts of this clonotype. The CDR3 loop reads CASSPRDVGQGIDTQYF. The DNA of the CDR3 is TGTGCCAGCAGCCCAAGGGACGTCGGACAGGGGATCGATACGCAGTATTTT. The chain carries TRBV13 and TRBJ2-3, with 9 bases that match TRBD1. Germline-derived CDR1 and CDR2 are PRHDT and FYEKMQ (reference sequence). V shed 5 bases, J shed 6 bases, and the junction held 15 bases outside the gene matches. There are 17 residues in the CDR3.

This clonotype has more than one count but fewer than ten. The chain links TRBV28 to TRBJ1-5; 8 positions match TRBD1. Per germline, CDR1 MDHEN and CDR2 SYDVKM. V gave up 5 bases and J gave up 0 bases; unmatched junction bases: 9. CDR3 size: 17 residues. In nucleotides, the CDR3 is TGTGCCAGCAGTCCCAGGGGGCGATACCCTAGCAATCAGCCCCAGCATTTT. This codes for CASSPRGRYPSNQPQHF.

This clonotype was counted a few times. The CDR3 DNA follows: TGCGCCAGCAGCCAACTGGCAGGACTAAATCAGCCCCAGCATTTT. This codes for CASSQLAGLNQPQHF. This rearrangement joins TRBV4-1 to TRBJ1-5, with D unresolved. The ends were cut back, 2 bases at V and 4 bases at J, with 12 bases in the middle. The germline CDR1 and CDR2 sequences are MGHRA and YSYEKL. The CDR3 extends over 15 amino acids.

This clonotype appeared a few times. V and J are TRBV7-6 and TRBJ2-3; the D gene is possibly TRBD2 (7 bases). Germline lookup yields CDR1 SGHVS and CDR2 FNYEAQ. This CDR3 has 16 residues. Trimming shortened V by 1 base and J by 6 bases, and 17 bases separated the two germline ends. The CDR3 nucleotides are TGTGCCAGCAGCTTAGGGGGGGCGGGGGCCCCGGATACGCAGTATTTT. Its protein product is CASSLGGAGAPDTQYF.

V is TRBV14 and J is TRBJ2-2; TRBD1 matches 7 bases. The CDR3 is 19 amino acids. The germline V gene encodes CDR1 SGHDN and CDR2 FVKESK. V dropped 0 bases and J dropped 0; count of bases not matched to a gene: 10. CDR3 protein: CASSQERTGWFANTGELFF. The CDR3 region has the DNA TGTGCCAGCAGCCAAGAAAGGACAGGATGGTTCGCGAACACCGGGGAGCTGTTTTTT.

There are a few counts of this clonotype. The chain uses TRBV28 and TRBJ2-3, with 9 bases identical to TRBD2. V trimming: 2 bases; J trimming: 3 bases; junction bases outside the gene matches: 6. Germline lookup yields CDR1 MDHEN and CDR2 SYDVKM. The CDR3 sequence is 16 residues long. CDR3 loop: CASSLNLRGGTDTQYF. CDR3 bases: TGTGCCAGCAGTTTAAATTTGCGGGGGGGAACAGATACGCAGTATTTT. Using reference TRBV28 and TRBJ2-3 for the parts outside the CDR3, the full variable domain is DVKVTQSSRYLVKRTGEKVFLECVQDMDHENMFWYRQDPGLGLRLIYFSYDVKMKEKGDIPEGYSVSREKKERFSLILESASTNQTSMYLCASSLNLRGGTDTQYFGPGTRLTVL.

There are a few counts of this clonotype. The chain recombines TRBV7-2 with TRBJ1-1; D gene uncertain. Per germline, CDR1 SGHTA and CDR2 FQGNSA. Between the trimmed V and J ends, which lost 7 bases and 4 bases, there was a span of 19 bases. The CDR3 runs 15 residues. The CDR3 DNA follows: TGTGCCAGCACTCATCCACACAGACACCGCACTGAAGCTTTCTTT. Residues: CASTHPHRHRTEAFF.